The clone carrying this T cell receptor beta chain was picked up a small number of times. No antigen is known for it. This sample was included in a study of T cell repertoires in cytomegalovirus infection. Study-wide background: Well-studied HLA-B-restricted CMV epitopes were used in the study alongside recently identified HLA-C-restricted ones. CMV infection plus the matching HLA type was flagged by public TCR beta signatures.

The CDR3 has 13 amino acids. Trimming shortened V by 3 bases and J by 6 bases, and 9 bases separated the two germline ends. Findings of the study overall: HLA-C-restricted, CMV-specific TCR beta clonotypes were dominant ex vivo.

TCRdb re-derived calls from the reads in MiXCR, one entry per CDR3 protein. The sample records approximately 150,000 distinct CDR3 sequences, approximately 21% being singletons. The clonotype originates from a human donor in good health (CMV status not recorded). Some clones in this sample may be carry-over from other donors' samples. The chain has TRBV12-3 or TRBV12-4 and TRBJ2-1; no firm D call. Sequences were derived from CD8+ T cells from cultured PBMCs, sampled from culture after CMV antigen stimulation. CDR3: CASSFGPSNEQFF. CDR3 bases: TGTGCCAGCAGTTTCGGGCCCTCCAATGAGCAGTTCTTC.